This passage covers 24 T cell receptor beta chains from one sample sequenced in a study of cytomegalovirus exposure and HLA in healthy donors. The table came from immunoSEQ multiplex PCR; TCRdb's copy has only in-frame clones and leaves some out. The sample yields about 150,000 clones, about 88% seen once. Sequencing used PBMCs. These receptors all stem from a young woman in good health and CMV-seropositive.

Here the CDR3 reads CASSLMGEDSPLHF. CDR3 sequence (DNA): TGCGCCAGCAGCTTGATGGGAGAGGATTCACCCCTCCACTTT. The chain joins TRBV5-1 to TRBJ1-6, with no clear D. Germline values: CDR1 SGHRS, CDR2 YFSETQ. The germline V and J ends were trimmed by 1 base and 8 bases, with 10 bases remaining between them. CDR3 length: 14 amino acids.

CDR3 nucleotide sequence: TGTGCTAGTGGTTTGGTAGCGGGGGGGCCGGTCTACGAGCAGTACTTC. Translating it yields CASGLVAGGPVYEQYF. The chain combines TRBV12-5 with TRBJ2-7, with TRBD2 matching 10 bases. From germline, CDR1 is LGHNT and CDR2 FRNRAP. Trimming cost V 0 bases and J 3 bases; bases outside gene matches: 5. This CDR3 region has 16 residues.

The V call is TRBV28, the J call TRBJ2-7, with TRBD1 as a possible D gene (7 bases). The V end lost 8 bases, the J end lost 6 bases, and 20 bases lay between the germline ends. CDR1 and CDR2 (germline): MDHEN, SYDVKM. The CDR3 extends over 14 amino acids. The CDR3 region is CASVGQGGPPEQYF. In DNA, the CDR3 is TGTGCCAGCGTGGGGCAGGGGGGCCCACCCGAGCAGTACTTC.

The V call is TRBV10-2, the J call TRBJ2-7; TRBD2 might be the D (7 bases). The CDR3 runs 16 residues. V lost 2 bases, J lost 3 bases, and 17 bases lay in between. Germline V lookup: CDR1 WSHSY, CDR2 SAAADI. In DNA form, the CDR3 reads TGCGCCAGCAGTGAGCCCACAGGGAGGGGAGGCTACGAGCAGTACTTC. Amino acids: CASSEPTGRGGYEQYF.

The chain recombines TRBV5-1 with TRBJ2-3, with TRBD1 matching over 8 bases. Germline V lookup: CDR1 SGHRS, CDR2 YFSETQ. With 2 bases clipped from V and 1 base from J, the junction kept 6 bases outside the gene matches. This CDR3 spans 16 amino acids. The CDR3: CASSLSDRAGTDTQYF. The DNA for the CDR3 is TGCGCCAGCAGCTTATCGGACAGGGCGGGCACAGATACGCAGTATTTT.

The rearrangement joins TRBV14 to TRBJ2-2; D is uncertain. The V end was cut by 0 bases, the J end by 7 bases, with 9 bases between. The CDR3 is 14 residues long. CDR1 is SGHDN and CDR2 is FVKESK in the germline V gene. In DNA, the CDR3 is TGTGCCAGCAGCCAAGACCCAGGTTACGGGGAGCTGTTTTTT. Translated, it gives CASSQDPGYGELFF.

The chain carries TRBV14 and TRBJ1-2; weak D call: TRBD1 (5 bases). The CDR3 extends over 13 amino acids. The ends were cut back, 4 bases at V and 7 bases at J, with 13 bases in the middle. CDR1 and CDR2 from the germline V gene are SGHDN and FVKESK. For the CDR3, the DNA is TGTGCCAGCAGCCCCCGACAGAGCTCTGGCTACACCTTC. It specifies CASSPRQSSGYTF. Filled out from reference TRBV14 and TRBJ1-2, the complete variable domain reads EAGVTQFPSHSVIEKGQTVTLRCDPISGHDNLYWYRRVMGKEIKFLLHFVKESKQDESGMPNNRFLAERTGGTYSTLKVQPAELEDSGVYFCASSPRQSSGYTFGSGTRLTVV.

The rearrangement links TRBV7-9 to TRBJ1-6; D not certain. The CDR3 length is 14 residues. Trimming removed 3 bases from V and 5 bases from J, with 8 bases in between. Germline CDR1 SEHNR, CDR2 FQNEAQ (reference sequence). This chain's CDR3 is CASSFGQDNSPLHF. CDR3 coding DNA: TGTGCCAGCAGCTTTGGGCAGGATAATTCACCCCTCCACTTT.

The CDR3 reads CASTPLSGSQPQHF. CDR3 nucleotides: TGTGCCAGCACTCCGTTGTCGGGGAGTCAGCCCCAGCATTTT. The chain links TRBV6-1 to TRBJ1-5, with D unclear. This CDR3 comprises 14 residues. Trimming removed 7 bases at V and 6 bases at J, with 16 bases between. Per the germline V gene, CDR1 is MNHNS and CDR2 is SASEGT.

This chain connects TRBV19 to TRBJ2-3, with 8 bases that match TRBD2. With V trimmed by 2 bases and J by 3 bases, 7 bases remained unmatched. Germline V lookup: CDR1 LNHDA, CDR2 SQIVND (reference sequence). The CDR3 totals 16 residues. CDR3 sequence reads: CASSIYRGGRTDTQYF. CDR3 nucleotides: TGTGCCAGTAGTATATATCGCGGGGGGAGAACAGATACGCAGTATTTT.

V gene TRBV29-1 combines with J gene TRBJ1-2, with a possible D match to TRBD1 (5 bases). The CDR3 covers 15 residues. Germline-derived CDR1 and CDR2 are SQVTM and ANQGSEA. V lost 1 base to trimming and J lost 4 bases, with 16 bases between them. This CDR3 is CSVEVIQGRTYGYTF. The CDR3, as DNA: TGCAGCGTTGAAGTTATTCAGGGCCGTACCTATGGCTACACCTTC.

The rearrangement links TRBV28 to TRBJ2-7, with 7 bases aligning to TRBD1. Trimming cost V 4 bases and J 0 bases; bases outside gene matches: 3. Germline values: CDR1 MDHEN, CDR2 SYDVKM. This CDR3 has 14 residues. DNA of the CDR3: TGTGCCAGCAGTTGGACAGGTAACTCCTACGAGCAGTACTTC. Encoded protein: CASSWTGNSYEQYF. The variable domain in full, completed from reference TRBV28 and TRBJ2-7, reads DVKVTQSSRYLVKRTGEKVFLECVQDMDHENMFWYRQDPGLGLRLIYFSYDVKMKEKGDIPEGYSVSREKKERFSLILESASTNQTSMYLCASSWTGNSYEQYFGPGTRLTVT.

This rearrangement joins TRBV5-1 to TRBJ2-7; D perhaps matches TRBD1 (5 bases). Germline values: CDR1 SGHRS, CDR2 YFSETQ. There are 13 residues in the CDR3. Between the trimmed V and J ends, which lost 7 bases and 4 bases, there was a span of 15 bases. The CDR3 coding sequence is TGCGCCAGCCCCTCCCGACAGTTATACGAGCAGTACTTC. Translated: CASPSRQLYEQYF. Drawing the rest from reference TRBV5-1 and TRBJ2-7, the complete variable domain is KAGVTQTPRYLIKTRGQQVTLSCSPISGHRSVSWYQQTPGQGLQFLFEYFSETQRNKGNFPGRFSGRQFSNSRSEMNVSTLELGDSALYLCASPSRQLYEQYFGPGTRLTVT.

This clone came up a few times. The rearrangement joins TRBV5-1 to TRBJ2-7; D might be TRBD2 (6 bases). Trimming removed 4 bases at V and 7 bases at J, with 24 bases between. This CDR3 contains 16 residues. Looked up from germline, CDR1 is SGHRS and CDR2 is YFSETQ. CDR3 sequence (DNA): TGCGCCAGCAGCCTGTCTCGGGACTCTCAGTCCGGGGAGCAGTACTTC. This encodes CASSLSRDSQSGEQYF.

The chain has TRBV5-1 and TRBJ2-1; tentative D call: TRBD1 (6 bases). The CDR3 length is 14 residues. V was shortened by 6 bases and J by 8 bases, with 18 bases between the two germline ends. Germline CDR1 and CDR2: SGHRS and YFSETQ. As DNA, the CDR3 is TGCGCCAGCACAACTAGAGGACCAGGGGATGAGCAGTTCTTC. It codes for CASTTRGPGDEQFF.

The chain has TRBV19 and TRBJ2-3; D unresolved. V was cut by 1 base and J by 4 bases, with 12 bases left in between. Germline CDR1 and CDR2: LNHDA and SQIVND (reference sequence). The CDR3 consists of 15 residues. The CDR3 region is CASSIGRRSPDTQYF. The CDR3, as DNA: TGTGCCAGTAGTATAGGCAGGCGTTCTCCAGATACGCAGTATTTT.

The CDR3, as DNA: TGTGCCAGCTCACCCCGCCGGGGGGACAGGGGGACCGAGACCCAGTACTTC. Protein sequence: CASSPRRGDRGTETQYF. The V gene is TRBV18, the J gene TRBJ2-5; 11 nucleotides match TRBD1. Germline V gene data show CDR1 as KGHSH and CDR2 as LQKENI. The CDR3 covers 17 residues. V shed 3 bases and J 5 bases; nucleotides not matched to a gene: 11.

The chain carries TRBV9 and TRBJ2-3, with 9 bases lining up with TRBD2. Germline loops: CDR1 SGDLS, CDR2 YYNGEE. The CDR3 loop spans 15 amino acids. V lost 0 bases to trimming and J lost 4 bases; unmatched junction nucleotides: 3. Here the CDR3 DNA reads TGTGCCAGCAGCGTAGAGGGACTAGCCCCAGATACGCAGTATTTT. This gives the protein CASSVEGLAPDTQYF.

The chain carries TRBV2 and TRBJ2-5; possible D gene TRBD2, 5 bases. V lost 8 bases to trimming and J lost 2 bases, with 15 bases between them. This CDR3 has 14 amino acids. The germline V gene encodes CDR1 SNHLY and CDR2 FYNNEI. The CDR3 here is CASCAFGLQETQYF. The CDR3 DNA reads TGTGCCAGCTGCGCTTTTGGACTTCAAGAGACCCAGTACTTC.

The chain links TRBV28 to TRBJ1-1; D perhaps matches TRBD1 (5 bases). CDR3 size: 11 residues. The V end was cut by 2 bases, the J end by 8 bases, with 6 bases between. The V gene's germline CDR1 is MDHEN and CDR2 SYDVKM. Here the CDR3 reads CASSLNREAFF. Written as DNA, the CDR3 is TGTGCCAGCAGTTTAAACAGGGAAGCTTTCTTT.

This chain joins TRBV4-1 and TRBJ1-5; 8 positions agree with TRBD1. The CDR3 covers 17 residues. J gave up 3 bases and V 4 bases, and 11 bases lay outside the gene matches. The germline V gene has CDR1 MGHRA and CDR2 YSYEKL. CDR3 residues: CASSRISGGGNNQPQHF. The CDR3, as DNA: TGCGCCAGCAGCCGAATCTCAGGGGGCGGGAACAATCAGCCCCAGCATTTT.

This clone was counted between two and nine times. This sequence joins TRBV6-1 and TRBJ2-7; D is perhaps TRBD2 (5 bases). Germline lookup yields CDR1 MNHNS and CDR2 SASEGT. This CDR3 region has 13 residues. With 9 bases removed from V and 4 bases from J, the gap between germline ends came to 16 bases. This CDR3 is CASYLAGEYEQYF. In nucleotides, the CDR3 is TGTGCCAGTTATCTAGCTGGGGAATACGAGCAGTACTTC.

The CDR3 here is CAWSVGRDNQPQHF. In DNA form, the CDR3 reads TGTGCCTGGAGTGTGGGCAGGGACAATCAGCCCCAGCATTTT. The chain recombines TRBV30 with TRBJ1-5; D is possibly TRBD1 (5 bases). V was clipped by 0 bases and J by 3 bases, with 9 bases between them. The CDR3 is 14 residues long. Germline V gives CDR1 GTSNPN, CDR2 SVGIG (reference sequence).

The chain links TRBV2 to TRBJ2-1; 10 bases align to TRBD2. V lost 6 bases, J lost 9 bases, and 8 bases stayed unmatched. Germline V gene sequence: CDR1 SNHLY, CDR2 FYNNEI. CDR3 length: 14 amino acids. CDR3 nucleotides: TGTGCCAGCAGCGGGACTAGCGAGGCCGGTGAGCAGTTCTTC. It codes for CASSGTSEAGEQFF.